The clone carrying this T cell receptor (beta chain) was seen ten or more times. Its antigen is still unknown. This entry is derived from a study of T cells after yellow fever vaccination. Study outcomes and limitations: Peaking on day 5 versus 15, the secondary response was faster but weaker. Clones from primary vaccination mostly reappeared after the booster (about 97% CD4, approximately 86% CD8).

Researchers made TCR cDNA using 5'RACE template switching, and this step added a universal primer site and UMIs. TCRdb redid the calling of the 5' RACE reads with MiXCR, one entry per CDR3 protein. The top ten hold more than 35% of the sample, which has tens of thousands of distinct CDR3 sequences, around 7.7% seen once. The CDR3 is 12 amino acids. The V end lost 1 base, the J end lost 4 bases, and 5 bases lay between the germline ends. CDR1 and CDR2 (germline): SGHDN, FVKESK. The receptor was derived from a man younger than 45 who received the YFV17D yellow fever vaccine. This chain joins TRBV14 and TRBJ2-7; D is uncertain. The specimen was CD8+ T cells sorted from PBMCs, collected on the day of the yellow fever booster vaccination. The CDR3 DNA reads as TGTGCCAGCAGCCAAGTTGGGTACGAGCAGTACTTC. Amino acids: CASSQVGYEQYF. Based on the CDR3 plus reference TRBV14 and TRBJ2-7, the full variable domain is EAGVTQFPSHSVIEKGQTVTLRCDPISGHDNLYWYRRVMGKEIKFLLHFVKESKQDESGMPNNRFLAERTGGTYSTLKVQPAELEDSGVYFCASSQVGYEQYFGPGTRLTVT.